This TCR beta chain appears in the sequencing data of a study of cytomegalovirus exposure and HLA in healthy donors. The PCR used 60 Vbeta and 13 Jbeta primers. The protocol was immunoSEQ multiplex PCR, while the TCRdb copy is restricted to in-frame clones and leaves out a portion. The repertoire holds some 140,000 clones, around three quarters seen once, with approximately 4.3% in the top ten. The CDR3 totals 15 residues. Trimming took off 4 bases at V and 3 bases at J, with 14 bases between the two ends. Germline lookup yields CDR1 SGHDN and CDR2 FVKESK. This receptor was identified in a man younger than 45 in good health. The chain links TRBV14 to TRBJ2-3, with a weak D call TRBD1 (6 bases). The sample comprised PBMCs. The DNA for the CDR3 is TGTGCCAGCAGCCGGGGGCAGGTGGGAACAGATACGCAGTATTTT. It yields the protein CASSRGQVGTDTQYF.